The 28 T cell receptor beta chains in this list originate from one sample, sequenced in a study of PD-L1 blockade in urothelial cancer. Repertoires were generated with immunoSEQ multiplex PCR, while TCRdb's copy carries only in-frame clones and drops some. Among 15,000 to 20,000 clones listed, approximately 80% were seen once. Time point described: peripheral blood 6 weeks after treatment start. The sample consisted of PBMCs, taken around atezolizumab (anti-PD-L1) treatment. These TCRs come from a middle-aged man with urothelial cancer.

This chain joins TRBV18 and TRBJ2-1, with D possibly TRBD2 on 7 matching bases. The CDR3 length is 13 residues. CDR1 and CDR2 from the germline V gene are KGHSH and LQKENI. Trimming shortened V by 0 bases and J by 9 bases, and 9 bases separated the two germline ends. CDR3 DNA: TGTGCCAGCTCACCACCGGGGGGGGCTGAGCAGTTCTTC. Protein: CASSPPGGAEQFF.

The chain combines TRBV6-6 with TRBJ2-7, with a tentative D call TRBD2 (6 bases). Germline V gene sequence: CDR1 MNHNY, CDR2 SVGAGI (reference sequence). Trimming pared 2 bases from V and 1 base from J, leaving 9 bases between. The length of the CDR3 is 14 residues. CDR3 sequence reads: CASSYPAGSYEQYF. CDR3 sequence (DNA): TGTGCCAGCAGTTACCCCGCGGGATCCTACGAGCAGTACTTC.

This chain uses TRBV4-1 with TRBJ1-2; possible D gene TRBD1, 5 bases. V lost 1 base, J lost 3 bases, and 12 bases lay in between. Germline V gene data show CDR1 as MGHRA and CDR2 as YSYEKL. This CDR3 contains 15 residues. The CDR3 bases are TGCGCCAGCAGCCAAGTTACAGGCGTATACTATGGCTACACCTTC. Encoded protein: CASSQVTGVYYGYTF.

The chain is built from TRBV30 and TRBJ1-3; D is undetermined. This CDR3 region has 14 residues. Trimming removed 2 bases at V and 0 bases at J, with 8 bases between. Per the germline V gene, CDR1 is GTSNPN and CDR2 is SVGIG (reference sequence). The CDR3 is CAWSLGNSGNTIYF. The CDR3 DNA sequence: TGTGCCTGGAGTTTGGGCAACTCTGGAAACACCATATATTTT.

The chain joins TRBV28 to TRBJ1-3, with D tentatively TRBD1 (5 bases). CDR1 is MDHEN and CDR2 is SYDVKM in the germline V gene. Trimming stripped 6 bases from V and 1 base from J, with 16 bases between. The CDR3 contains 16 residues. CDR3: CASREWRGPSGNTIYF. Written as DNA, the CDR3 is TGTGCCAGCAGGGAATGGCGGGGACCGTCTGGAAACACCATATATTTT.

The rearrangement links TRBV6-5 to TRBJ1-2; 8 bases match TRBD1. CDR3 length: 14 amino acids. Germline loops: CDR1 MNHEY, CDR2 SVGAGI. Unmatched junction bases numbered 11, after V lost 6 bases and J lost 8 bases. In nucleotides, the CDR3 is TGTGCCAGCAGGAGAGGACAGGGCCAGGGGGGCTACACCTTC. Translation: CASRRGQGQGGYTF.

Note on this clone: At the DNA level, this CDR3 is encoded by other sequences in the same sample as well. The DNA for the CDR3 is TGCGCCAGCAGCTTGAGAGGCGGGGTGAACACTGAAGCTTTCTTT. Protein sequence: CASSLRGGVNTEAFF. The chain has TRBV5-1 and TRBJ1-1; D not certain. There are 15 residues in the CDR3. With 1 base removed from V and 0 bases from J, the gap between germline ends came to 10 bases. Germline assignment: CDR1 SGHRS and CDR2 YFSETQ.

J is TRBJ2-1 and V is TRBV5-1; 7 nucleotides line up with TRBD1. The CDR3 loop spans 15 amino acids. Germline CDR1 and CDR2: SGHRS and YFSETQ. V lost 0 bases and J lost 8; bases outside the gene matches: 8. CDR3 loop: CASSLATTGVHEQFF. CDR3 sequence (DNA): TGCGCCAGCAGCTTGGCCACCACAGGGGTCCATGAGCAGTTCTTC.

A single count supports this clone. V gene TRBV5-4 combines with J gene TRBJ1-1, with a weak D call TRBD1 (6 bases). CDR1 SGHNT and CDR2 YYREEE come from the germline V gene (reference sequence). This CDR3 has 14 residues. V lost 0 bases and J lost 4, with 10 bases in between. Here the CDR3 reads CASSLVGGGTEAFF. CDR3 DNA: TGTGCCAGCAGCTTGGTGGGAGGGGGCACTGAAGCTTTCTTT.

The chain couples TRBV10-1 to TRBJ1-4, with no clear D. In germline, CDR1 is WNHNN, CDR2 SYGVQD (reference sequence). V was clipped by 4 bases and J by 2 bases, with 11 bases between them. This CDR3 region has 15 residues. The CDR3 here is CASSAGSATNEKLFF. Here the CDR3 DNA reads TGCGCCAGCAGTGCGGGGTCGGCCACTAATGAAAAACTGTTTTTT.

The J gene is TRBJ2-1, the V gene TRBV5-1, with TRBD2 identical over 7 bases. Looked up from germline, CDR1 is SGHRS and CDR2 is YFSETQ. After removal of 0 bases from V and 9 bases from J, the junction contained 6 bases not matched to a gene. The length of the CDR3 is 14 residues. CDR3 residues: CASSLVAGVSEQFF. As DNA, the CDR3 is TGCGCCAGCAGCTTGGTTGCGGGGGTTAGTGAGCAGTTCTTC.

The genes are TRBV6-4 and TRBJ2-1; TRBD1 agrees at 7 bases. The V segment lost 5 bases and the J segment 3 bases; nucleotides outside the gene matches: 4. Germline V lookup: CDR1 MRHNA, CDR2 SNTAGT. The CDR3 totals 14 residues. The CDR3 DNA reads as TGTGCCAGCAGTCCGACAGGGAACTACAATGAGCAGTTCTTC. This codes for CASSPTGNYNEQFF.

The chain is built from TRBV18 and TRBJ1-1; TRBD1 is a possible D gene (6 bases). Germline V CDR1 and CDR2: KGHSH, LQKENI. Deletions cut 6 bases from V and 8 bases from J, with 16 bases between. This CDR3 comprises 13 residues. The DNA of the CDR3 is TGTGCCAGCTCCACCAAGGAACAGGGAGAAGCTTTCTTT. Protein: CASSTKEQGEAFF.

This rearrangement joins TRBV6-1 to TRBJ1-5; weak D call: TRBD1 (5 bases). The CDR3 runs 15 residues. The germline V gene encodes CDR1 MNHNS and CDR2 SASEGT. The V and J ends lost 4 bases and 2 bases respectively, with 12 bases between them. CDR3 sequence (DNA): TGTGCCAGCAGTGGGCAGGGATTCGGCAATCAGCCCCAGCATTTT. Translation: CASSGQGFGNQPQHF.

The DNA of the CDR3 is TGTGCCAGCAGCTCCGGACTAGCGGGAGCTGAGCAGTACGTC. Encoded protein: CASSSGLAGAEQYV. The chain carries TRBV6-5 and TRBJ2-7; 13 nucleotides align to TRBD2. Germline loops: CDR1 MNHEY, CDR2 SVGAGI. V gave up 6 bases and J gave up 7 bases; unmatched junction bases: 6. The length of the CDR3 is 14 residues.

As to this clone: The junction does not match germline at one end; this may be a read error. The J gene is TRBJ2-1, the V gene TRBV7-7, with TRBD2 matching 9 bases. This CDR3 comprises 16 residues. Looked up from germline, CDR1 is SSHAT and CDR2 is FNYEAQ (reference sequence). The CDR3 spells CASSPSWRGGRNEQFF. CDR3 sequence (DNA): TGTGCTAGCAGCCCTAGCTGGCGGGGGGGCCGAAATGAGCAGTTCTTC.

This clone was seen just once. The genes are TRBV27 and TRBJ2-1, with 11 positions matching TRBD2. After removal of 6 bases from V and 6 bases from J, the junction contained 7 bases not matched to a gene. Germline CDR1 and CDR2: MNHEY and SMNVEV (reference sequence). The CDR3 contains 15 residues. The CDR3 nucleotides read TGTGCCAGCAGGGAAAGACTAGCGGGAATCAATGAGCAGTTCTTC. This sequence encodes CASRERLAGINEQFF.

The V call is TRBV18, the J call TRBJ1-6; D not certain. CDR1 is KGHSH and CDR2 is LQKENI in the germline V gene. The CDR3 loop spans 13 amino acids. The V end lost 8 bases, the J end lost 5 bases, and 10 bases lay between the germline ends. DNA of the CDR3: TGTGCCAGCACTACCACGAATAATTCACCCCTCCACTTT. Its translation is CASTTTNNSPLHF.

This chain joins TRBV30 and TRBJ1-4, with 9 bases matching TRBD1. CDR1 and CDR2 from the germline V gene are GTSNPN and SVGIG (reference sequence). The CDR3 sequence is 13 residues long. J was trimmed by 11 bases and V by 1 base; bases with no gene match: 5. In nucleotides, the CDR3 is TGTGCCTGGAGTGCCGGGACAGGGCAGAAACTGTTTTTT. Translation gives CAWSAGTGQKLFF.

The V and J genes are TRBV5-1 and TRBJ2-5; 8 bases are shared with TRBD1. The CDR3 sequence is 15 residues long. V shed 1 base, J shed 1 base, and the junction held 3 bases outside the gene matches. Germline-derived CDR1 and CDR2 are SGHRS and YFSETQ. The CDR3 spells CASSLQGQAQETQYF. CDR3 in DNA: TGCGCCAGCAGCTTGCAGGGACAGGCCCAAGAGACCCAGTACTTC. Filled out from reference TRBV5-1 and TRBJ2-5, the complete variable domain reads KAGVTQTPRYLIKTRGQQVTLSCSPISGHRSVSWYQQTPGQGLQFLFEYFSETQRNKGNFPGRFSGRQFSNSRSEMNVSTLELGDSALYLCASSLQGQAQETQYFGPGTRLLVL.

The V gene is TRBV5-6, the J gene TRBJ1-2; 9 bases are a match to TRBD1. This CDR3 region has 18 residues. V lost 0 bases, J lost 1 base, and 10 bases stayed unmatched. CDR1 SGHDT and CDR2 YYEEEE come from the germline V gene. The CDR3 bases are TGTGCCAGCAGCTTGGTAAGGGACAGGGTGCGAAGTAACTATGGCTACACCTTC. Its protein product is CASSLVRDRVRSNYGYTF.

The genes are TRBV29-1 and TRBJ1-4, with D perhaps TRBD1 (6 bases). The CDR3 is 11 residues long. Germline V gives CDR1 SQVTM, CDR2 ANQGSEA. V was trimmed by 3 bases and J by 7 bases, leaving 6 bases between them. The CDR3 loop is CSVDRGEKLFF. The CDR3 coding sequence is TGCAGCGTTGACAGGGGTGAAAAACTGTTTTTT.

The chain has TRBV12-2 and TRBJ1-2; the DNA was not compared with TRBD1, the D call given in the table. TRBV12-2 is noted as a pseudogene. CDR3 length equals 16 residues. The CDR3 DNA is TGTGCAAGTCGCTTAGCGTGGACAGGGGGGCACTATGGCTACACCTTC. Its protein product is CASRLAWTGGHYGYTF.

The chain links TRBV7-2 to TRBJ2-2, with a possible D match to TRBD2 (6 bases). The V and J ends lost 5 bases and 0 bases respectively, with 16 bases between them. The length of the CDR3 is 17 residues. Looked up from germline, CDR1 is SGHTA and CDR2 is FQGNSA. In DNA, the CDR3 is TGTGCCAGCAGCCGACTTTCCGGGACTGCGAACACCGGGGAGCTGTTTTTT. Its translation is CASSRLSGTANTGELFF. The variable domain in full, with the rest retrieved from reference TRBV7-2 and TRBJ2-2, is GAGVSQSPSNKVTEKGKDVELRCDPISGHTALYWYRQSLGQGLEFLIYFQGNSAPDKSGLPSDRFSAERTGGSVSTLTIQRTQQEDSAVYLCASSRLSGTANTGELFFGEGSRLTVL.

The chain is built from TRBV5-4 and TRBJ2-7, with 11 bases that match TRBD1. The germline gives CDR1 SGHNT, CDR2 YYREEE (reference sequence). Trimming took 4 bases from V and 1 from J; bases not matched to a gene: 13. The CDR3 sequence is 18 residues long. The CDR3 is CASSRNRDRGLVSYEQYF. The CDR3 DNA reads TGTGCCAGCAGCCGAAACCGGGACAGGGGGTTAGTTTCCTACGAGCAGTACTTC.

The rearrangement uses TRBV18 and TRBJ2-7, with 8 bases matching TRBD1. Germline loops: CDR1 KGHSH, CDR2 LQKENI. The trim removed 3 bases at V and 6 bases at J, leaving 7 bases unmatched. The CDR3 sequence is 14 residues long. This CDR3 is CASSPQQDRGEQYV. In DNA, the CDR3 is TGTGCCAGCTCACCCCAGCAAGACAGGGGCGAGCAGTACGTC.

The J gene is TRBJ2-7, the V gene TRBV5-1; possibly TRBD1 for D (6 bases). Trimming pared 0 bases from V and 6 bases from J, leaving 13 bases between. CDR3 size: 14 residues. Germline V gene lookup returns CDR1 SGHRS and CDR2 YFSETQ. In DNA form, the CDR3 reads TGCGCCAGCAGCTTGGCGGCAGGGGCTGGCGAGCAGTACGTC. Its protein product is CASSLAAGAGEQYV.

The rearrangement uses TRBV18 and TRBJ1-2; 7 nucleotides align to TRBD1. CDR3 length: 12 amino acids. Germline loops: CDR1 KGHSH, CDR2 LQKENI. J gave up 5 bases and V 6 bases, and 3 bases lay outside the gene matches. The CDR3 bases are TGTGCCAGCTCGGGGACAGCTTATGGCTACACCTTC. It codes for CASSGTAYGYTF.